The 3 T cell receptor beta chains presented below share a single source sample, sequenced in a study of blood T cell repertoires in COVID-19. Sequenced by immunoSEQ multiplex PCR; TCRdb stores in-frame clones only, minus some. The sample yields over 200,000 clones, roughly 84% seen once. Sequenced sample: peripheral blood. Receptor source: a man in his forties or fifties with active or convalescent COVID-19.

V is TRBV28 and J is TRBJ2-7, with 10 bases lining up with TRBD1. Losses at the gene ends were 8 bases for V and 1 base for J; bases not matched to a gene: 8. The CDR3 loop spans 15 amino acids. CDR1 MDHEN and CDR2 SYDVKM come from the germline V gene. CDR3 in amino acids: CASRGGDRGSYEQYF. The DNA for the CDR3 is TGTGCCAGCCGAGGTGGGGACAGGGGATCCTACGAGCAGTACTTC. The full variable domain, rest sourced from reference TRBV28 and TRBJ2-7, is DVKVTQSSRYLVKRTGEKVFLECVQDMDHENMFWYRQDPGLGLRLIYFSYDVKMKEKGDIPEGYSVSREKKERFSLILESASTNQTSMYLCASRGGDRGSYEQYFGPGTRLTVT.

The chain uses TRBV7-9 and TRBJ2-6; perhaps TRBD2 as D (5 bases). This CDR3 has 16 amino acids. With 1 base removed from V and 0 bases from J, the gap between germline ends came to 7 bases. Germline CDR1 and CDR2: SEHNR and FQNEAQ (reference sequence). Here the CDR3 reads CASSLGGSSGANVLTF. As DNA, the CDR3 is TGTGCCAGCAGCTTAGGAGGGAGCTCTGGGGCCAACGTCCTGACTTTC.

J is TRBJ1-4 and V is TRBV28, with D possibly being TRBD1 (5 bases). The CDR3 runs to 15 residues. The germline CDR1 and CDR2 sequences are MDHEN and SYDVKM. The V end was cut by 7 bases, the J end by 5 bases, with 17 bases between. The CDR3 loop is CASNPGGSRNEKLFF. CDR3 nucleotides: TGTGCCAGCAACCCCGGGGGGTCACGCAATGAAAAACTGTTTTTT.